The entry below describes one TCR beta chain. Per the authors' pipeline: Amplifying reference gene primers gave estimates of nucleated cell counts. The repertoire was sequenced with immunoSEQ multiplex PCR; TCRdb's copy has only in-frame clones and lacks some. V and J calls and clone size are copied from that table; D and trimming were computed from the DNA. The sample contains over 200,000 clones, around nine tenths of which appear only once. The data belong to a study of blood T cell repertoires in COVID-19. Study-level background: Sites across the United States, Italy and Spain contributed samples from acute and convalescent COVID-19. Sources were T cells, B-cell-depleted T cells, or PBMCs; the material itself was cDNA or gDNA.

This receptor was taken from a man aged 35 to 55 who had recovered from COVID-19. Sequencing was performed on peripheral blood.

The CDR3 sequence: CATEQGQGNYGYTF. The CDR3 DNA follows: TGTGCCACCGAACAAGGACAGGGAAACTATGGCTACACCTTC. The chain combines TRBV10-3 with TRBJ1-2, with 8 bases that match TRBD1. V shed 10 bases, J shed 2 bases, and the junction held 9 bases outside the gene matches. The CDR3 totals 14 residues. Germline CDR1 and CDR2: ENHRY and SYGVKD.